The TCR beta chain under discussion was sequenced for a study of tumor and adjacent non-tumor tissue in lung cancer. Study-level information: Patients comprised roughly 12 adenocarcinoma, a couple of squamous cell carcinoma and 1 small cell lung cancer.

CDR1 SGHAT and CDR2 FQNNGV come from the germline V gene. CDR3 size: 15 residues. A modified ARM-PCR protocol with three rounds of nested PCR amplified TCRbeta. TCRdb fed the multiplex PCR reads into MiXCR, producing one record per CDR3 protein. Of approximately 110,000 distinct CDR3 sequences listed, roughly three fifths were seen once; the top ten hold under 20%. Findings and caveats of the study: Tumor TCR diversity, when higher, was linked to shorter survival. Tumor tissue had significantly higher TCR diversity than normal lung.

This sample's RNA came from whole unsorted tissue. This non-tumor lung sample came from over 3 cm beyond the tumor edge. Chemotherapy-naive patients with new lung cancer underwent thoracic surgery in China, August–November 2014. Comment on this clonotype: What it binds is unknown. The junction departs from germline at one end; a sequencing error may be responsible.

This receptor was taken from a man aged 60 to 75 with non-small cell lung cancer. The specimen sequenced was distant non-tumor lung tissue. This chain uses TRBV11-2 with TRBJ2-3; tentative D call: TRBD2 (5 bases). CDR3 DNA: TGTGTCAGCGGCTTAAAGGACTCGGGTACAGATACGCAGTATTTT. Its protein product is CVSGLKDSGTDTQYF.